Each of the 10 T cell receptor beta chains below was sequenced from the same sample in a study of early T cells in non-severe SARS-CoV-2 infection. MiXCR, run by TCRdb on the 5' RACE reads, gives a single entry per CDR3 protein. The data show around 30,000 distinct CDR3 sequences, with around 4% seen just once and 4% to 4.5% held by the top ten. Sequencing was carried out using whole blood. The receptors come from an adult who was a healthcare worker with PCR-confirmed SARS-CoV-2 infection or an uninfected control (not recorded which).

The chain combines TRBV28 with TRBJ2-3; D ambiguous. The CDR3 has 12 amino acids. V lost 3 bases to trimming and J lost 4 bases, with 5 bases between them. Germline CDR1 MDHEN, CDR2 SYDVKM. CDR3 sequence reads: CASSLRPDTQYF. The CDR3 coding sequence is TGTGCCAGCAGTTTGCGCCCAGATACGCAGTATTTT.

Many counts were recorded for this clonotype. The chain links TRBV9 to TRBJ1-1; no reliable D call. The germline gives CDR1 SGDLS, CDR2 YYNGEE. The germline V and J ends were trimmed by 4 bases and 1 base, with 14 bases remaining between them. The length of the CDR3 is 15 residues. The CDR3: CASSPSGTWNTEAFF. The CDR3 nucleotides read TGTGCCAGCAGCCCGTCTGGCACCTGGAACACTGAAGCTTTCTTT.

This clonotype occurred a few times. The chain recombines TRBV3-1 with TRBJ2-7; either TRBD1 or TRBD2 may supply D (5 bases each). The length of the CDR3 is 14 residues. Trimming left V 3 bases short and J 2 bases short, with 11 bases between. Germline V lookup: CDR1 LGHDT, CDR2 YNNKEL (reference sequence). The CDR3 here is CASSQFQGPYEQYF. The CDR3 DNA reads TGTGCCAGCAGCCAGTTTCAGGGACCCTACGAGCAGTACTTC.

This clonotype was picked up many times. This chain joins TRBV3-1 and TRBJ2-7; TRBD2 matches at 9 bases. Trimming removed 9 bases from V and 3 bases from J; junction bases left unmatched: 9. CDR1 is LGHDT, CDR2 YNNKEL, per germline (reference sequence). The CDR3 length is 14 residues. The CDR3 spells CASSPGLANYEQYF. The CDR3 region has the DNA TGTGCCAGTTCTCCGGGACTAGCCAACTACGAGCAGTACTTC.

This clonotype was found many times. V and J are TRBV20-1 and TRBJ2-1; D is uncertain. V gave up 5 bases and J gave up 5 bases, with 13 bases separating them. Germline CDR1 is DFQATT and CDR2 is SNEGSKA (reference sequence). The CDR3 totals 13 residues. The CDR3 nucleotides read TGCAGTGCTCAGACCCAAATAGACAATGAGCAGTTCTTC. It translates to CSAQTQIDNEQFF.

This clonotype was counted between two and nine times. V and J are TRBV5-4 and TRBJ1-4; maybe TRBD1 (6 bases). Germline V CDR1 and CDR2: SGHNT, YYREEE (reference sequence). The length of the CDR3 is 14 residues. V was clipped by 3 bases and J by 12 bases, with 18 bases between them. The CDR3: CASSSQGGPEELFF. CDR3 coding DNA: TGTGCCAGCAGCTCACAAGGGGGTCCGGAAGAACTGTTTTTT.

This clonotype was observed many times. V gene TRBV20-1 combines with J gene TRBJ2-4, with 7 bases lining up with TRBD1. Germline lookup yields CDR1 DFQATT and CDR2 SNEGSKA (reference sequence). The V segment lost 6 bases and the J segment 0 bases; nucleotides outside the gene matches: 5. CDR3 length equals 14 residues. CDR3 region: CSAWDSRAKNIQYF. The DNA of the CDR3 is TGCAGTGCGTGGGACAGTCGAGCCAAAAACATTCAGTACTTC.

The chain has TRBV5-1 and TRBJ1-2; D perhaps matches TRBD1 (5 bases). The CDR3 covers 15 residues. V dropped 3 bases and J dropped 4 bases, with 16 bases sitting between them. Germline V gives CDR1 SGHRS, CDR2 YFSETQ. The CDR3 protein is CASSWGRAQGYGYTF. The CDR3 nucleotides read TGCGCCAGCAGCTGGGGAAGGGCGCAGGGCTATGGCTACACCTTC.

This sequence joins TRBV2 and TRBJ2-6, with unresolved D. The germline V gene has CDR1 SNHLY and CDR2 FYNNEI. V shed 6 bases and J shed 4 bases, with 4 bases lying between them. This CDR3 has 12 residues. The CDR3 coding sequence is TGTGCCAGCAGGGAGGGGGCCAACGTCCTGACTTTC. Protein sequence: CASREGANVLTF.

This clonotype has at least ten counts. J is TRBJ2-5 and V is TRBV29-1; a possible D gene is TRBD1 (6 bases). V dropped 5 bases and J dropped 4 bases, with 17 bases sitting between them. CDR3 length equals 14 residues. The germline gives CDR1 SQVTM, CDR2 ANQGSEA. DNA of the CDR3: TGCAGCGTTACCGCGGCCTGGGGGCCAGAGACCCAGTACTTC. Translation gives CSVTAAWGPETQYF.